A selection of T cell receptor beta chains follows, all from one sample in a study of blood T cell repertoires in COVID-19. The data were produced by immunoSEQ multiplex PCR, yet TCRdb's version contains in-frame clones alone and is incomplete. The table records around 130,000 clones, 70% to 90% of them present only once. Sequencing was carried out using PBMCs or T cells enriched from blood (not recorded which). Source of these receptors: a woman aged 45-65 years who had recovered from COVID-19. Both conserved end residues are part of each CDR3. The D gene is left open where the match is weak. Some rows mark clone size as missing; the rest say once, few, many or name a class of expanded clone.

D: -; size: -; J: TRBJ1-4; V: TRBV7-3; CDR3: CASSTQGSANEKLFF; DNA: TGTGCCAGCAGCACTCAGGGGTCGGCTAATGAAAAACTGTTTTTT
D: -; size: few; J: TRBJ1-6; V: TRBV4-3; CDR3: CASSQSSILNSPLHF; DNA: TGCGCCAGCAGCCAATCCTCTATCTTGAATTCACCCCTCCACTTT
D: TRBD2; size: -; J: TRBJ2-1; V: TRBV7-9; CDR3: CASSDRLAGVDNEQFF; DNA: TGTGCCAGCAGCGACCGACTAGCGGGGGTGGACAATGAGCAGTTCTTC
D: TRBD1; size: -; J: TRBJ1-4; V: TRBV9; CDR3: CASTLGTGGFSEKLFF; DNA: TGTGCCAGCACACTCGGGACAGGGGGCTTCAGTGAAAAACTGTTTTTT
D: -; size: -; J: TRBJ2-7; V: TRBV30; CDR3: CACKQGGEQYF; DNA: TGTGCCTGCAAACAGGGGGGGGAGCAGTACTTC
D: -; size: -; J: TRBJ1-3; V: TRBV7-2; CDR3: CASSSRRTGPGNTIYF; DNA: TGTGCCAGCAGCTCGCGCCGAACAGGGCCCGGAAACACCATATATTTT
D: -; size: -; J: TRBJ2-3; V: TRBV11-3; CDR3: CASRTSGTQYF; DNA: TGTGCCAGCAGGACGTCGGGTACGCAGTATTTT
D: -; size: -; J: TRBJ1-3; V: TRBV5-1; CDR3: CASSFDSPGNTIYF; DNA: TGCGCCAGCAGCTTTGACAGCCCTGGAAACACCATATATTTT
D: TRBD1; size: -; J: TRBJ1-2; V: TRBV18; CDR3: CASSPTVNDRDGYTF; DNA: TGTGCCAGCTCACCAACGGTAAACGACAGGGACGGCTACACCTTC
D: -; size: -; J: TRBJ2-1; V: TRBV3-1/TRBV3-2; CDR3: CASSQDGFYEQFF; DNA: TGTGCCAGCAGCCAAGATGGCTTTTATGAGCAGTTCTTC
D: -; size: -; J: TRBJ1-6; V: TRBV11-3; CDR3: CASSNDRLVDSPLHF; DNA: TGTGCCAGCAGCAACGACAGGTTAGTGGATTCACCCCTCCACTTT
D: -; size: -; J: TRBJ1-5; V: TRBV7-2; CDR3: CASSDRDSNQPQHF; DNA: TGTGCCAGCAGCGACAGAGATAGCAATCAGCCCCAGCATTTT
D: -; size: -; J: TRBJ1-1; V: TRBV7-9; CDR3: CASSLGGGTEAFF; DNA: TGTGCCAGCAGCTTAGGAGGGGGCACTGAAGCTTTCTTT
D: -; size: -; J: TRBJ2-5; V: TRBV5-4; CDR3: CASSLRTRGETQYF; DNA: TGTGCCAGCAGCTTAAGGACCCGCGGGGAGACCCAGTACTTC
D: -; size: -; J: TRBJ2-4; V: TRBV4-1; CDR3: CASSQQGLAKNIQYF; DNA: TGCGCCAGCAGCCAACAGGGCCTAGCCAAAAACATTCAGTACTTC
D: -; size: -; J: TRBJ1-3; V: TRBV15; CDR3: CATSRDPGGNTIYF; DNA: TGTGCCACCAGCAGAGATCCAGGAGGAAACACCATATATTTT
D: -; size: -; J: TRBJ2-6; V: TRBV19; CDR3: CASSIGLGSGANVLTF; DNA: TGTGCCAGTAGTATAGGGCTAGGCTCTGGGGCCAACGTCCTGACTTTC
D: -; size: -; J: TRBJ1-1; V: TRBV3-1/TRBV3-2; CDR3: CASSQDQRGSRANTEAFF; DNA: TGTGCCAGCAGCCAAGATCAAAGAGGCTCCAGGGCTAACACTGAAGCTTTCTTT
D: TRBD1; size: once; J: TRBJ1-1; V: TRBV5-1; CDR3: CASRPLNRGNTEAFF; DNA: TGCGCCAGCAGACCACTGAACAGGGGGAACACTGAAGCTTTCTTT
D: TRBD1; size: -; J: TRBJ1-1; V: TRBV9; CDR3: CASSARGQGDTEAFF; DNA: TGTGCCAGCAGCGCCCGAGGACAGGGAGACACTGAAGCTTTCTTT